This T cell receptor (beta chain) appears in the sequencing data of a study of T cells in localized non-small cell lung cancer. Some clones are missing from TCRdb's copy, which holds only in-frame ones; the method was immunoSEQ multiplex PCR. The sample records tens of thousands of clones, approximately 91% being singletons. The sample in question was peripheral blood, obtained before any cancer treatment. The receptor was isolated from a woman between 35 and 70 years old with stage I lung adenocarcinoma.

The DNA of the CDR3 is TGTGCCAGCAGTTACTCGTACGGCGCTGAAGCTTTCTTT. Protein product: CASSYSYGAEAFF. This sequence joins TRBV6-5 and TRBJ1-1; no firm D call. The CDR3 has 13 amino acids. Trimming pared 0 bases from V and 6 bases from J, leaving 8 bases between. The germline V gene encodes CDR1 MNHEY and CDR2 SVGAGI.